The 10 T cell receptor beta chains given below trace back to one sample, sequenced in a study of identical twins. TCRdb recomputed calls from the 5' RACE reads with MiXCR, one row per CDR3 protein. The repertoire has 1.5 million to 2 million distinct CDR3 sequences, less than 40% of them found once; the top ten carry about 0.3%. Material: cord blood. The receptors stem from a newborn girl in good health.

As concerns this clonotype: This may stem from a read error, because a much larger clone lies one nucleotide away. This chain links TRBV12-3 or TRBV12-4 with TRBJ2-1; unclear D gene. The tail of the sequence fits TRBJ2-7 better, so the J call may be wrong. This CDR3 comprises 14 residues. The CDR3 protein is CASSFSSSYNEQYF. CDR3 DNA sequence: TGCGCCAGCAGCTTCAGCAGCTCCTACAATGAGCAGTACTTC.

Many counts were recorded for this clonotype. The rearrangement joins TRBV7-2 to TRBJ2-3; D uncertain. Trimming pared 1 base from V and 1 base from J, leaving 9 bases between. CDR3 length equals 15 residues. Looked up from germline, CDR1 is SGHTA and CDR2 is FQGNSA. The CDR3: CASSLVRLGTDTQYF. For the CDR3, the DNA is TGTGCCAGCAGCTTAGTGCGACTCGGCACAGATACGCAGTATTTT.

The rearrangement links TRBV7-9 to TRBJ1-1; D is ambiguous. Trimming left V 4 bases short and J 5 bases short, with 11 bases between. This CDR3 contains 13 residues. Germline assignment: CDR1 SEHNR and CDR2 FQNEAQ (reference sequence). DNA for the CDR3: TGTGCCAGCAGCTGGAAAGGGAGAACTGAAGCTTTCTTT. This gives the protein CASSWKGRTEAFF.

This clonotype was detected only a few times. The V and J genes are TRBV5-1 and TRBJ2-5; perhaps TRBD1 as D (7 bases). Trimming took off 4 bases at V and 2 bases at J, with 15 bases between the two ends. The CDR3 is made up of 15 amino acids. CDR1 is SGHRS and CDR2 is YFSETQ in the germline V gene. The CDR3 DNA is TGCGCCAGCAGCCCAGGGGGGATAATACAAGAGACCCAGTACTTC. This encodes CASSPGGIIQETQYF.

Comment on this clonotype: The junction shows a germline mismatch at one end, possibly a read error. The chain has TRBV29-1 and TRBJ2-7, with D unclear. This CDR3 contains 11 residues. Per the germline V gene, CDR1 is SQVTM and CDR2 is ANQGSEA. This chain's CDR3 is CGVVSREEQYF. The CDR3 nucleotides are TGCGGCGTGGTATCTAGAGAGGAGCAGTACTTC.

Only a few counts were recorded for this clonotype. V gene TRBV2 combines with J gene TRBJ2-1, with D uncertain. Trimming took 2 bases from V and 4 from J, leaving 9 bases between them. The germline V gene encodes CDR1 SNHLY and CDR2 FYNNEI. This CDR3 is 14 amino acids long. The DNA for the CDR3 is TGTGCCAGCAGTGAATCGGCTAGATACAATGAGCAGTTCTTC. It codes for CASSESARYNEQFF.

CDR3 residues: CSALHLSSYEQYF. Here the CDR3 DNA reads TGCAGTGCTCTACACCTGAGCTCCTACGAGCAGTACTTC. This chain joins TRBV20-1 and TRBJ2-7; D uncertain. The V end lost 5 bases, the J end lost 0 bases, and 11 bases lay between the germline ends. CDR1 and CDR2 (germline): DFQATT, SNEGSKA (reference sequence). The CDR3 extends over 13 amino acids.

This chain joins TRBV4-1 and TRBJ1-5; 7 bases align to TRBD1. This CDR3 has 16 residues. V lost 6 bases to trimming and J lost 0 bases; unmatched junction nucleotides: 8. Germline CDR1 is MGHRA and CDR2 is YSYEKL. This CDR3 is CASSSSYRGSNQPQHF. The CDR3 bases are TGCGCCAGCAGTTCTTCCTACAGGGGTAGCAATCAGCCCCAGCATTTT.

V and J are TRBV27 and TRBJ1-2; D uncertain. The CDR3 length is 12 residues. Trimming left V 5 bases short and J 6 bases short, with 10 bases between. Germline assignment: CDR1 MNHEY and CDR2 SMNVEV (reference sequence). The CDR3 is CASSNRGDGYTF. In DNA, the CDR3 is TGTGCCAGCAGTAACCGCGGGGATGGCTACACCTTC.

The sample holds many counts of this clonotype. This chain links TRBV29-1 with TRBJ2-1; tentative D call: TRBD1 (5 bases). V was cut by 4 bases and J by 4 bases, with 8 bases left in between. CDR1 and CDR2 (germline): SQVTM, ANQGSEA. This CDR3 region has 12 residues. CDR3 region: CSVADRYNEQFF. For the CDR3, the DNA is TGCAGCGTTGCAGACAGATACAATGAGCAGTTCTTC.